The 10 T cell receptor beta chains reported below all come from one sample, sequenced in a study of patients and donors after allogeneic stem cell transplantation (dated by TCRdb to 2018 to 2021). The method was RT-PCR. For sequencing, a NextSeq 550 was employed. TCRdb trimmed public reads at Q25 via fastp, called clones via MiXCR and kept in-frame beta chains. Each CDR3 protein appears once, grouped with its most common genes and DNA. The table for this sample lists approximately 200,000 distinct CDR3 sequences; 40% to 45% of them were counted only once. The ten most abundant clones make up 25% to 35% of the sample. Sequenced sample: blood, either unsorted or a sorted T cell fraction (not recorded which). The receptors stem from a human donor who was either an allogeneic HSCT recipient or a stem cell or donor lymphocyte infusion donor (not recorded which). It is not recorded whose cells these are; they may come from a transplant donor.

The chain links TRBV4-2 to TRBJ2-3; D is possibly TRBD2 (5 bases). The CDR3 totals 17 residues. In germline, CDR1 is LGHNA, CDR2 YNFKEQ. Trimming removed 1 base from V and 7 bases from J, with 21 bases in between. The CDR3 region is CASSQGETLRKEYTQYF. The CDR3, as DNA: TGTGCCAGCAGCCAAGGGGAGACTCTCAGAAAGGAATATACGCAGTATTTT.

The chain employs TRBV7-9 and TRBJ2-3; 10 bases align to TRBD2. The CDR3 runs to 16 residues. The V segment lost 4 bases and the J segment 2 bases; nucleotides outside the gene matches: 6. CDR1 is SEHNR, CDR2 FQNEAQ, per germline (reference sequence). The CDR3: CASSSGTSDITDTQYF. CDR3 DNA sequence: TGTGCCAGCAGCTCAGGGACTAGCGACATCACAGATACGCAGTATTTT.

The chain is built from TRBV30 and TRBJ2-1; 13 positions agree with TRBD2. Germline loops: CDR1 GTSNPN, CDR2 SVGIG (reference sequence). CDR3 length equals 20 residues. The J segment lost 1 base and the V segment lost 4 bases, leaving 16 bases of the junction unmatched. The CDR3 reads CAWTSYAGTSGKFSYNEQFF. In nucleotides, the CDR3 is TGTGCCTGGACCTCCTATGCCGGGACTAGCGGGAAGTTTTCCTACAATGAGCAGTTCTTC.

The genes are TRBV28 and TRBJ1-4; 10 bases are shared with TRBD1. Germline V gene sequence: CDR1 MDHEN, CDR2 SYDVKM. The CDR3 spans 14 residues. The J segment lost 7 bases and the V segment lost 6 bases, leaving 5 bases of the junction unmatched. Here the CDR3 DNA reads TGTGCCAGCAGACGGGACAGGGGTATTGAAAAACTGTTTTTT. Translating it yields CASRRDRGIEKLFF.

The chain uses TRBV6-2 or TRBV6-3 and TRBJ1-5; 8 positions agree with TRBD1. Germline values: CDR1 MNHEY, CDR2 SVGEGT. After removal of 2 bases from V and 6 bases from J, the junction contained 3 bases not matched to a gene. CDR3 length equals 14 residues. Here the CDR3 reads CASSYGQGSQPQHF. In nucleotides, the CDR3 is TGTGCCAGCAGTTACGGACAGGGTTCTCAGCCCCAGCATTTT.

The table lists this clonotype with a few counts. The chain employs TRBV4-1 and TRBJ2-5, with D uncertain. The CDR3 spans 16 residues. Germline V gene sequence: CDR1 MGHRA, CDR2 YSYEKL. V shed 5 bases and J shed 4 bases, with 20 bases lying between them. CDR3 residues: CASSSWLGPTPETQYF. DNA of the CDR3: TGCGCCAGCAGCTCCTGGTTAGGGCCCACTCCAGAGACCCAGTACTTC.

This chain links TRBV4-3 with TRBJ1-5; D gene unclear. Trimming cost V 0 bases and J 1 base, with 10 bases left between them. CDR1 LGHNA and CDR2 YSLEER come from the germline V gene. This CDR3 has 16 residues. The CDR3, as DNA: TGCGCCAGCAGCCAAGATAGTACAAGGAGCAATCAGCCCCAGCATTTT. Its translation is CASSQDSTRSNQPQHF.

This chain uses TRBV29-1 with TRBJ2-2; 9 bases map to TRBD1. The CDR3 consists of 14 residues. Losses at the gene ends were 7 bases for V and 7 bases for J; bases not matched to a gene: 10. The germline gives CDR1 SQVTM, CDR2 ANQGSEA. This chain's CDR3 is CSAKPGQGGGELFF. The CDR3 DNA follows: TGCAGCGCAAAACCGGGACAGGGCGGCGGGGAGCTGTTTTTT.

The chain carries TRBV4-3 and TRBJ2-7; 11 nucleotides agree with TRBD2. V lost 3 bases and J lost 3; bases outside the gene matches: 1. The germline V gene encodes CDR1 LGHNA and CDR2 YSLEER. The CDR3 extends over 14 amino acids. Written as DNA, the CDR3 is TGCGCCAGCAGCCACGGACTAGCGGGCTACGAGCAGTACTTC. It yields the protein CASSHGLAGYEQYF.

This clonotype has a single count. CDR3 loop: CASSTSGSSYNEQFF. The CDR3 DNA sequence: TGTGCCAGCAGCACTAGCGGTAGCTCCTACAATGAGCAGTTCTTC. V and J are TRBV7-3 and TRBJ2-1, with 8 positions matching TRBD2. The CDR3 runs to 15 residues. Germline CDR1 is SGHTA and CDR2 is FQGTGA. V lost 5 bases, J lost 0 bases, and 3 bases stayed unmatched.